This T cell receptor (beta chain) was sequenced for a study of regulatory T cells in long-lasting Graves disease. The study, taken as a whole, reports: Repertoires from persistent disease leaned toward TRBV28, TRBJ1-2 and TRBJ2-5. Patients with persistent Graves' had lower TCR diversity than newly diagnosed patients. Study of thyroid tissue was not done, with only peripheral blood studied.

Concerning this clonotype: Its target is not known.

Time point defined: persistent/refractory GD, antithyroid drugs over 5 years with positive TRAb. RNA isolated from PBMCs was used to make the TCR library. The TCR beta library used iRepertoire HTBI primers with Arm-PCR amplification of CDR3. TCRdb reprocessed the multiplex PCR reads via MiXCR and lists one record per CDR3 protein. Found here are 500,000 to 700,000 distinct CDR3 sequences, about 32% of them singletons; the top ten hold around 42%. Trimming left V 0 bases short and J 7 bases short, with 16 bases between. The CDR3 is made up of 15 amino acids. CDR1 is MGHDK and CDR2 is SYGVNS in the germline V gene.

The sequences come from peripheral blood mononuclear cells (PBMCs), collected when the disease was refractory, from a patient treated with antithyroid drugs. This receptor was identified in a female donor with Graves disease. The chain employs TRBV25-1 and TRBJ2-7; possible D gene TRBD2, 5 bases. In nucleotides, the CDR3 is TGTGCCAGCAGTGAATATGCCGGGATCGGTAGTGAGCAGTACTTC. The encoded protein is CASSEYAGIGSEQYF.